This entry lists 25 T cell receptor beta chains sequenced from one sample in a study of response to subunit inactivated influenza vaccine. TCRdb re-called the RT-PCR reads through MiXCR, storing one row per CDR3 protein. The sample includes fewer than 600,000 distinct CDR3 sequences, under 8.5% of them seen just once. The source was PBMCs from blood, collected roughly 24 months after vaccination. The receptor set was obtained from a man aged 45 to 75 who received an inactivated influenza vaccine.

This clonotype was seen at least ten times. The chain carries TRBV6-5 and TRBJ2-3, with a possible D match to TRBD1 (5 bases). Trimming shortened V by 5 bases and J by 4 bases, and 25 bases separated the two germline ends. This CDR3 comprises 18 residues. CDR1 is MNHEY and CDR2 is SVGAGI in the germline V gene. CDR3 sequence: CASSHAITGLRGADTQYF. Written as DNA, the CDR3 is TGTGCCAGCAGTCACGCCATTACGGGCCTAAGGGGCGCAGATACGCAGTATTTT.

This clonotype was seen a handful of times. The genes are TRBV12-3 or TRBV12-4 and TRBJ1-1; TRBD1 might be the D (5 bases). V gave up 0 bases and J gave up 1 base, with 21 bases separating them. This CDR3 contains 19 residues. The DNA of the CDR3 is TGTGCCAGCAGTTTAGCCATCACTACCCTTGGGGCAGGGAACACTGAAGCTTTCTTT. It yields the protein CASSLAITTLGAGNTEAFF.

V is TRBV29-1 and J is TRBJ2-1, with 7 bases fitting TRBD2. Germline trimming cut 7 bases from V and 1 base from J; bases unmatched to any gene: 10. The CDR3 is 15 amino acids. From germline, CDR1 is SQVTM and CDR2 ANQGSEA. The CDR3 DNA reads as TGCAGCGGTGCGGGACTATACACTTCCTACAATGAGCAGTTCTTC. Translation gives CSGAGLYTSYNEQFF.

The V gene is TRBV3-1, the J gene TRBJ2-2, with D perhaps matching TRBD1 (5 bases). This CDR3 is built from 13 residues. Germline V gene data show CDR1 as LGHDT and CDR2 as YNNKEL (reference sequence). V lost 4 bases to trimming and J lost 6 bases, with 9 bases between them. This CDR3 is CASSLKGSGELFF. CDR3 nucleotides: TGTGCCAGCAGCCTAAAGGGGTCCGGGGAGCTGTTTTTT.

The rearrangement joins TRBV2 to TRBJ2-1; perhaps TRBD2 as D (5 bases). The V gene's germline CDR1 is SNHLY and CDR2 FYNNEI. V lost 6 bases, J lost 8 bases, and 14 bases lay in between. The CDR3 contains 13 residues. The CDR3 DNA sequence: TGTGCCAGCAGCGCCCCCGGGGTTGATGAGCAGTTCTTC. This codes for CASSAPGVDEQFF.

This clonotype was seen only a few times. The rearrangement joins TRBV5-1 to TRBJ2-3; D may be TRBD1 (6 bases). The CDR3 contains 14 residues. The germline gives CDR1 SGHRS, CDR2 YFSETQ. V was trimmed by 3 bases and J by 4 bases, leaving 12 bases between them. This chain's CDR3 is CASSSQGRADTQYF. CDR3 sequence (DNA): TGCGCCAGCAGCTCACAGGGACGGGCAGATACGCAGTATTTT.

This clonotype has just a few counts. The V call is TRBV7-6, the J call TRBJ2-2, with a weak D call TRBD1 (6 bases). The V gene lost 4 bases and the J gene lost 0 bases, with 15 bases spanning the gap. From germline, CDR1 is SGHVS and CDR2 FNYEAQ. This CDR3 has 17 amino acids. Here the CDR3 DNA reads TGTGCCAGCAGCTCGTTGGACAGCCCTTCGAACACCGGGGAGCTGTTTTTT. This sequence encodes CASSSLDSPSNTGELFF.

This clonotype was recorded many times. This rearrangement joins TRBV9 to TRBJ2-2, with D possibly called TRBD1 or TRBD2 (5 bases each). The germline V gene has CDR1 SGDLS and CDR2 YYNGEE. V gave up 4 bases and J gave up 7 bases, with 14 bases separating them. This CDR3 contains 14 residues. The CDR3 DNA sequence: TGTGCCAGCAGCCCCGGGACCGTCATCGGGGAGCTGTTTTTT. Translation gives CASSPGTVIGELFF.

This clonotype has a count of ten or more. The V gene is TRBV11-2, the J gene TRBJ2-5, with a weak D call TRBD1 (6 bases). Deletions cut 5 bases from V and 10 bases from J, with 20 bases between. Germline CDR1 and CDR2: SGHAT and FQNNGV. The CDR3 sequence is 14 residues long. CDR3 sequence: CASSRYRKQGDQYF. Here the CDR3 DNA reads TGTGCCAGCAGCCGGTATAGAAAACAGGGAGACCAGTACTTC.

In its sample, this clonotype was seen many times. The chain couples TRBV4-2 to TRBJ2-5, with 7 bases lining up with TRBD1. Germline CDR1 is LGHNA and CDR2 is YNFKEQ. The CDR3 is 15 amino acids. V lost 3 bases and J lost 2; bases outside the gene matches: 6. CDR3 residues: CASSHEQGRQETQYF. DNA for the CDR3: TGTGCCAGCAGCCACGAACAGGGGAGACAAGAGACCCAGTACTTC.

This clonotype has a count of ten or more. The V call is TRBV29-1, the J call TRBJ2-1; 9 nucleotides match TRBD2. The CDR3 sequence is 17 residues long. Germline V gene data show CDR1 as SQVTM and CDR2 as ANQGSEA. V lost 4 bases, J lost 5 bases, and 15 bases stayed unmatched. CDR3 region: CSVASSGVVRENNEQFF. Written as DNA, the CDR3 is TGCAGCGTTGCCTCTAGCGGGGTCGTCCGGGAAAACAATGAGCAGTTCTTC.

This clonotype was picked up a small number of times. This rearrangement joins TRBV2 to TRBJ2-1; D tentatively fits TRBD1 or TRBD2 (6 bases each). The V gene's germline CDR1 is SNHLY and CDR2 FYNNEI. Between the trimmed V and J ends, which lost 6 bases and 7 bases, there was a span of 16 bases. The CDR3 has 14 residues. CDR3 region: CASRKGEVLNEQFF. DNA for the CDR3: TGTGCCAGCAGGAAGGGGGAGGTTCTTAATGAGCAGTTCTTC.

This clonotype was picked up a small number of times. The genes are TRBV4-3 and TRBJ2-7; D is tentatively TRBD1 or TRBD2 (5 bases each). This CDR3 comprises 13 residues. V lost 1 base, J lost 6 bases, and 10 bases lay in between. Germline CDR1 LGHNA, CDR2 YSLEER. The CDR3 sequence is CASSQGGDSEQYF. Written as DNA, the CDR3 is TGCGCCAGCAGCCAAGGAGGGGATTCCGAGCAGTACTTC.

This clonotype was recorded at least ten times. The CDR3 loop is CASSLVAGRLDGELFF. In DNA, the CDR3 is TGTGCCAGCAGCCTGGTTGCCGGAAGATTAGACGGGGAGCTGTTTTTT. V gene TRBV7-2 combines with J gene TRBJ2-2; D is unresolved. Germline V CDR1 and CDR2: SGHTA, FQGNSA. The CDR3 is 16 amino acids. Trimming took off 5 bases at V and 7 bases at J, with 20 bases between the two ends.

This clonotype turned up a few times. The chain has TRBV5-1 and TRBJ2-5; 11 positions agree with TRBD2. This CDR3 is built from 15 residues. J gave up 5 bases and V 5 bases, and 8 bases lay outside the gene matches. Per the germline V gene, CDR1 is SGHRS and CDR2 is YFSETQ. CDR3 sequence: CASSSSLAGGETQYF. The CDR3 bases are TGCGCCAGCAGTTCGTCCCTAGCGGGAGGTGAGACCCAGTACTTC.

This clonotype has ten or more counts. CDR3 nucleotide sequence: TGTGCCACCCGCGGGACTAGCGGGAGGGTCTCCTACAATGAGCAGTTCTTC. It yields the protein CATRGTSGRVSYNEQFF. The genes are TRBV15 and TRBJ2-1, with 16 bases fitting TRBD2. J gave up 0 bases and V 8 bases, and 4 bases lay outside the gene matches. Germline V CDR1 and CDR2: LNHNV, YYDKDF (reference sequence). The CDR3 sequence is 17 residues long.

This clonotype appeared many times. The chain employs TRBV28 and TRBJ2-1; the match to TRBD1 covers 10 bases. Per the germline V gene, CDR1 is MDHEN and CDR2 is SYDVKM. The V and J ends lost 5 bases and 3 bases, in that order; junction bases with no gene match: 10. This CDR3 spans 17 amino acids. Here the CDR3 reads CASSPPRWTGGYNEQFF. The CDR3 bases are TGTGCCAGCAGTCCCCCAAGATGGACAGGGGGCTACAATGAGCAGTTCTTC.

The V and J genes are TRBV13 and TRBJ2-1; 9 nucleotides align to TRBD2. The CDR3 has 17 residues. V was pared by 5 bases and J by 7 bases, with 15 bases of the junction left unmatched. The germline CDR1 and CDR2 sequences are PRHDT and FYEKMQ (reference sequence). Here the CDR3 DNA reads TGTGCCAGCAGCATGCGCCGGGGGACTAGCCCGTTTAATGAGCAGTTCTTC. It is translated as CASSMRRGTSPFNEQFF.

This clonotype was observed many times. The DNA of the CDR3 is TGCGCCAGCAGCCAAGAAGGCCGGTCACTGACGGATACGCAGTATTTT. Its protein product is CASSQEGRSLTDTQYF. The rearrangement links TRBV4-3 to TRBJ2-3; D is ambiguous. The CDR3 consists of 16 residues. Trimming removed 0 bases at V and 6 bases at J, with 16 bases between. The germline gives CDR1 LGHNA, CDR2 YSLEER.

There are many counts of this clonotype. The chain has TRBV14 and TRBJ1-6, with 8 bases aligning to TRBD1. The CDR3 runs to 15 residues. Germline values: CDR1 SGHDN, CDR2 FVKESK. Unmatched junction bases numbered 6, after V lost 4 bases and J lost 7 bases. CDR3 bases: TGTGCCAGCAGCCTCGCCGGGACAGGAAATTCACCCCTCCACTTT. Amino acids: CASSLAGTGNSPLHF. Filled out from reference TRBV14 and TRBJ1-6, the complete variable domain reads EAGVTQFPSHSVIEKGQTVTLRCDPISGHDNLYWYRRVMGKEIKFLLHFVKESKQDESGMPNNRFLAERTGGTYSTLKVQPAELEDSGVYFCASSLAGTGNSPLHFGNGTRLTVT.

This clonotype was seen repeatedly, ten times or more. This chain uses TRBV7-9 with TRBJ2-5, with D possibly being TRBD1 (6 bases). This CDR3 region has 16 residues. V was clipped by 5 bases and J by 3 bases, with 19 bases between them. The germline CDR1 and CDR2 sequences are SEHNR and FQNEAQ (reference sequence). The CDR3 DNA follows: TGTGCCAGCAGCAGGATGGGGGCAGGGGAAGAAGAGACCCAGTACTTC. It is translated as CASSRMGAGEEETQYF.

This clonotype has a handful of counts. CDR3 in amino acids: CASSYPASSQETQYF. The CDR3 DNA reads TGTGCCAGCAGTTACCCCGCCAGCTCCCAAGAGACCCAGTACTTC. The chain combines TRBV6-2 or TRBV6-3 with TRBJ2-5, with unresolved D. Trimming removed 2 bases from V and 1 base from J, with 11 bases in between. Germline lookup yields CDR1 MNHEY and CDR2 SVGEGT. The CDR3 has 15 amino acids.

This clonotype came up a few times. This may arise from a read error, as a much more abundant clone is one base away. V gene TRBV12-3 or TRBV12-4 combines with J gene TRBJ1-1, with D uncertain. The CDR3 has 12 residues. The CDR3 sequence is CARSFGNTEAFF. CDR3 sequence (DNA): TGTGCCCGCAGTTTTGGGAACACTGAAGCTTTCTTT.

This chain links TRBV4-3 with TRBJ2-3; D is possibly TRBD2 (6 bases). The CDR3 has 16 residues. Germline V gene data show CDR1 as LGHNA and CDR2 as YSLEER. Trimming took off 0 bases at V and 8 bases at J, with 18 bases between the two ends. The CDR3 DNA sequence: TGCGCCAGCAGCCAAGACGGAACTAGCAAACTTGGTACGCAGTATTTT. Its translation: CASSQDGTSKLGTQYF.

J is TRBJ2-3 and V is TRBV28; possible D gene TRBD2, 6 bases. V lost 6 bases and J lost 2, with 12 bases in between. This CDR3 has 14 amino acids. CDR1 and CDR2 (germline): MDHEN, SYDVKM. The CDR3 sequence: CASRGTSYTDTQYF. The CDR3 region has the DNA TGTGCCAGCAGAGGGACTTCCTACACAGATACGCAGTATTTT.